This T cell receptor (beta chain) is from a study of identical twins. Study-wide points: There were fewer insertions in abundant cord blood beta clonotypes, but memory repertoires showed no such pattern. In zero-insertion analyses, partial confounding could arise from invariant MAIT and iNKT cells.

This clonotype was detected many times. Its antigen is undetermined. Looked up from germline, CDR1 is MNHEY and CDR2 is SVGEGT. CDR3 length equals 15 residues. V was pared by 2 bases and J by 3 bases, with 13 bases between. A universal primer site came from template switching; cDNA carried unique molecular identifiers. Each CDR3 protein is one row after TCRdb ran MiXCR on the 5' RACE reads. The top ten clones hold around 9% of a sample with under 300,000 distinct CDR3 sequences, more than 12% of them seen once. This chain links TRBV6-2 or TRBV6-3 with TRBJ2-5; D is perhaps TRBD2 (6 bases). This TCR derives from a woman aged 18-30 years in good health. The sequenced material came from memory (CD45RO+) T cells sorted from blood. The CDR3 sequence is CASSYVADPKETQYF. CDR3 DNA sequence: TGTGCCAGCAGTTACGTAGCGGACCCAAAAGAGACCCAGTACTTC.